The next 30 T cell receptor beta chains were all read from a single sample in a study of shared clonotypes between healthy human individuals. Naive CD8 cells were CD45RO-negative, positively selected for CCR7, excluding terminally differentiated effector memory CD45RA+ cells. The data were produced by immunoSEQ multiplex PCR, yet TCRdb's version contains in-frame clones alone and is incomplete. The data show over 2,000,000 clones, with 85% to 95% seen just once and 1.5% to 2% held by the top ten. The sequencing input was naive CD8+ T cells from PBMCs. All receptors derive from a young man in good health. Some clones in this sample may be carry-over from other donors' samples.

This rearrangement joins TRBV4-1 to TRBJ1-3; no firm D call. The CDR3 consists of 15 residues. The V end was cut by 2 bases, the J end by 0 bases, with 8 bases between. Germline-derived CDR1 and CDR2 are MGHRA and YSYEKL. CDR3 residues: CASSQIWGSGNTIYF. In DNA, the CDR3 is TGCGCCAGCAGCCAAATCTGGGGCTCTGGAAACACCATATATTTT.

DNA for the CDR3: TGCGAGGACCAGGGGGATGGGGCGTACTTC. It specifies CEDQGDGAYF. V is TRBV29-1 and J is TRBJ2-7; 7 nucleotides match TRBD1. The germline gives CDR1 SQVTM, CDR2 ANQGSEA. The CDR3 contains 10 residues.

This chain joins TRBV7-9 and TRBJ2-2, with 8 bases identical to TRBD2. Germline V gene lookup returns CDR1 SEHNR and CDR2 FQNEAQ (reference sequence). The CDR3 runs to 15 residues. V lost 4 bases and J lost 6; bases outside the gene matches: 7. CDR3 region: CASSWGAGGAGELFF. The DNA of the CDR3 is TGTGCCAGCAGCTGGGGCGCGGGGGGCGCCGGGGAGCTGTTTTTT.

This clone was detected once. The rearrangement links TRBV5-1 to TRBJ1-2; 12 nucleotides line up with TRBD1. This CDR3 is built from 15 residues. The V gene's germline CDR1 is SGHRS and CDR2 YFSETQ. Trimming removed 4 bases from V and 4 bases from J; junction bases left unmatched: 5. The DNA for the CDR3 is TGCGCCAGCAGCGGGGACAGGGGGCTTCCCTATGGCTACACCTTC. Residues: CASSGDRGLPYGYTF.

The chain recombines TRBV10-3 with TRBJ2-2, with D perhaps matching TRBD2 (5 bases). Germline V gene data show CDR1 as ENHRY and CDR2 as SYGVKD. The CDR3 covers 15 residues. The ends were cut back, 6 bases at V and 6 bases at J, with 17 bases in the middle. CDR3 residues: CAISSAYEGPGELFF. DNA for the CDR3: TGTGCCATCAGCTCCGCGTACGAGGGTCCCGGGGAGCTGTTTTTT.

The rearrangement links TRBV9 to TRBJ2-1, with TRBD1 as a possible D gene (5 bases). Germline lookup yields CDR1 SGDLS and CDR2 YYNGEE. V was pared by 4 bases and J by 2 bases, with 19 bases between. This CDR3 has 17 residues. CDR3 sequence reads: CASSPSGAASPYNEQFF. Written as DNA, the CDR3 is TGTGCCAGCAGCCCCAGTGGGGCCGCTTCCCCCTACAATGAGCAGTTCTTC.

The V and J genes are TRBV4-2 and TRBJ2-7, with D perhaps TRBD1 (5 bases). The germline CDR1 and CDR2 sequences are LGHNA and YNFKEQ. V lost 0 bases and J lost 2, with 14 bases in between. The CDR3 is made up of 16 amino acids. Written as DNA, the CDR3 is TGTGCCAGCAGCCAAGACAACCAAGGGGAAACCTACGAGCAGTACTTC. Translating gives CASSQDNQGETYEQYF.

This chain links TRBV4-1 with TRBJ2-7, with TRBD2 matching 7 bases. Germline CDR1 MGHRA, CDR2 YSYEKL. V dropped 4 bases and J dropped 0; count of bases not matched to a gene: 9. The CDR3 extends over 16 amino acids. CDR3 amino acids: CASSLASSGSSYEQYF. CDR3 nucleotide sequence: TGCGCCAGCAGCCTCGCCTCTAGCGGCAGCTCCTACGAGCAGTACTTC.

The V call is TRBV28, the J call TRBJ2-3; 12 positions match TRBD2. The CDR3 consists of 18 residues. Trimming took 6 bases from V and 2 from J; bases not matched to a gene: 12. Germline assignment: CDR1 MDHEN and CDR2 SYDVKM. The CDR3 protein is CASRPLAGGPSVTDTQYF. As DNA, the CDR3 is TGTGCCAGCAGACCCCTAGCGGGAGGGCCGTCCGTCACAGATACGCAGTATTTT.

The chain links TRBV19 to TRBJ2-2; 7 bases match TRBD1. The germline gives CDR1 LNHDA, CDR2 SQIVND (reference sequence). The CDR3 sequence is 16 residues long. J gave up 2 bases and V 1 base, and 4 bases lay outside the gene matches. The CDR3 is CASSIVQGENTGELFF. CDR3 nucleotide sequence: TGTGCCAGTAGTATAGTGCAGGGGGAAAACACCGGGGAGCTGTTTTTT.

J is TRBJ1-3 and V is TRBV7-2, with unresolved D. The CDR3 covers 17 residues. CDR1 SGHTA and CDR2 FQGNSA come from the germline V gene. With 3 bases removed from V and 0 bases from J, the gap between germline ends came to 15 bases. In DNA form, the CDR3 reads TGTGCCAGCAGCTTGCCCGGTGCCGTCAGCTCTGGAAACACCATATATTTT. Translating gives CASSLPGAVSSGNTIYF.

The gene calls are TRBV6-1 and TRBJ2-1; TRBD2 agrees at 11 bases. Germline CDR1 MNHNS, CDR2 SASEGT. Germline trimming cut 7 bases from V and 6 bases from J; bases unmatched to any gene: 8. The CDR3 spans 15 residues. The CDR3 region has the DNA TGTGCCAGCACTATAGGGCTAGCGGGGGGCAATGAGCAGTTCTTC. Encoded protein: CASTIGLAGGNEQFF.

J is TRBJ1-2 and V is TRBV7-9; 8 positions agree with TRBD1. After removal of 3 bases from V and 4 bases from J, the junction contained 10 bases not matched to a gene. The germline V gene has CDR1 SEHNR and CDR2 FQNEAQ (reference sequence). The CDR3 consists of 16 residues. CDR3 residues: CASSFGQGRSGYGYTF. The CDR3 bases are TGTGCCAGCAGCTTCGGACAGGGTCGAAGCGGCTATGGCTACACCTTC.

About this clone: Additional DNA sequences in this sample encode the identical CDR3. The chain links TRBV27 to TRBJ1-1; no reliable D call. Per the germline V gene, CDR1 is MNHEY and CDR2 is SMNVEV (reference sequence). The CDR3 loop spans 13 amino acids. With 4 bases removed from V and 2 bases from J, the gap between germline ends came to 8 bases. The CDR3 sequence is CASSSPPNTEAFF. In DNA, the CDR3 is TGTGCCAGCAGTTCACCTCCTAACACTGAAGCTTTCTTT.

This chain connects TRBV30 to TRBJ1-6, with 7 bases that match TRBD1. Germline V lookup: CDR1 GTSNPN, CDR2 SVGIG (reference sequence). V was clipped by 5 bases and J by 5 bases; unmatched bases: 9. CDR3 length: 15 amino acids. CDR3 DNA sequence: TGTGCCTGGTCCGGAGGGGGCATCAATAATTCACCCCTCCACTTT. Translation gives CAWSGGGINNSPLHF.

This chain links TRBV5-1 with TRBJ1-1, with 9 bases that match TRBD1. Germline V gene sequence: CDR1 SGHRS, CDR2 YFSETQ. Unmatched junction bases numbered 11, after V lost 2 bases and J lost 3 bases. The length of the CDR3 is 17 residues. The chain's CDR3 is CASSFPESTGGYTEAFF. The CDR3 nucleotides read TGCGCCAGCAGCTTCCCAGAATCGACAGGGGGTTACACTGAAGCTTTCTTT.

V is TRBV27 and J is TRBJ1-2; D may be TRBD1 (5 bases). In germline, CDR1 is MNHEY, CDR2 SMNVEV (reference sequence). Deletions cut 7 bases from V and 6 bases from J, with 15 bases between. The CDR3 runs to 13 residues. CDR3 loop: CASKGPEGDGYTF. The CDR3 coding sequence is TGTGCCAGCAAAGGCCCGGAAGGGGATGGCTACACCTTC.

The chain is built from TRBV2 and TRBJ1-1, with D uncertain. Between the trimmed V and J ends, which lost 8 bases and 0 bases, there was a span of 10 bases. The CDR3 contains 13 residues. The V gene's germline CDR1 is SNHLY and CDR2 FYNNEI. The CDR3 spells CASPGSMNTEAFF. The CDR3 DNA reads TGTGCCAGCCCCGGGAGCATGAACACTGAAGCTTTCTTT.

The genes are TRBV14 and TRBJ2-5; the D is unclear. CDR3 length: 14 residues. V shed 0 bases and J shed 5 bases, with 10 bases lying between them. Germline V gives CDR1 SGHDN, CDR2 FVKESK. CDR3 nucleotides: TGTGCCAGCAGCCAAGAATCCGGGTGGGAGACCCAGTACTTC. It specifies CASSQESGWETQYF.

The rearrangement links TRBV4-1 to TRBJ1-2; D possibly corresponds to TRBD1 (5 bases). The germline gives CDR1 MGHRA, CDR2 YSYEKL. The CDR3 consists of 14 residues. V lost 0 bases and J 9 bases, leaving 14 bases between the germline ends. CDR3 protein: CASSQDTGVGRYTF. As DNA, the CDR3 is TGCGCCAGCAGCCAAGATACGGGGGTTGGGCGCTACACCTTC.

The chain couples TRBV28 to TRBJ2-7; D possibly uses TRBD1 or TRBD2 (6 bases each). The CDR3 contains 16 residues. V lost 6 bases and J lost 3, with 21 bases in between. Germline V lookup: CDR1 MDHEN, CDR2 SYDVKM. CDR3: CASSLLPPGGSYEQYF. The CDR3 nucleotides are TGTGCCAGCAGCCTACTCCCGCCCGGGGGCAGCTACGAGCAGTACTTC.

The gene calls are TRBV13 and TRBJ2-7; D gene unclear. The ends were cut back, 5 bases at V and 5 bases at J, with 16 bases in the middle. CDR1 and CDR2 (germline): PRHDT, FYEKMQ (reference sequence). The length of the CDR3 is 14 residues. CDR3 sequence reads: CASSTPGRRHEQYF. The CDR3 DNA reads as TGTGCCAGCAGCACTCCGGGCCGAAGACACGAGCAGTACTTC.

The chain uses TRBV6-5 and TRBJ2-1, with TRBD2 matching 10 bases. The CDR3 runs 16 residues. J was trimmed by 7 bases and V by 4 bases; bases with no gene match: 10. Per the germline V gene, CDR1 is MNHEY and CDR2 is SVGAGI. CDR3 nucleotide sequence: TGTGCCAGCAGTTCCCCTAGCGGGGGTCGTATGAATGAGCAGTTCTTC. Residues: CASSSPSGGRMNEQFF.

Here the CDR3 DNA reads TGTGCCAGCAGCCTAAAATCTCAACTAGAAGAAGGGGGAGATGAGCAGTTCTTC. Its protein product is CASSLKSQLEEGGDEQFF. The gene calls are TRBV7-3 and TRBJ2-1, with D possibly TRBD1 on 6 matching bases. CDR1 is SGHTA, CDR2 FQGTGA, per germline. Trimming cost V 5 bases and J 8 bases, with 28 bases left between them. This CDR3 region has 18 residues.

The chain carries TRBV2 and TRBJ1-5; 8 bases fit TRBD1. The CDR3 spans 20 residues. CDR1 and CDR2 from the germline V gene are SNHLY and FYNNEI. The ends lost 0 bases at V and 4 bases at J; junction bases unmatched: 17. CDR3 loop: CASSEAPLGIRQGRNQPQHF. The CDR3 bases are TGTGCCAGCAGTGAAGCCCCCTTAGGCATCCGACAGGGGCGGAATCAGCCCCAGCATTTT.

This clone appeared once. The J gene is TRBJ1-6, the V gene TRBV7-2; possible D gene TRBD1, 6 bases. CDR3 length equals 16 residues. The V gene's germline CDR1 is SGHTA and CDR2 FQGNSA. Trimming cost V 2 bases and J 7 bases, with 15 bases left between them. In DNA form, the CDR3 reads TGTGCCAGCAGCTTATCCTCGGGGGCGGTCAATTCACCCCTCCACTTT. Amino acid sequence: CASSLSSGAVNSPLHF.

J is TRBJ1-1 and V is TRBV27; D gene unclear. V was shortened by 4 bases and J by 8 bases, with 8 bases between the two germline ends. CDR3 length equals 11 residues. Germline CDR1 is MNHEY and CDR2 is SMNVEV (reference sequence). In DNA form, the CDR3 reads TGTGCCAGCAGTTATGGGGTAGAAGCTTTCTTT. Translating gives CASSYGVEAFF.

This rearrangement joins TRBV28 to TRBJ2-5; D gene unclear. The CDR3 covers 17 residues. Germline V CDR1 and CDR2: MDHEN, SYDVKM. The V end lost 6 bases, the J end lost 5 bases, and 25 bases lay between the germline ends. In DNA, the CDR3 is TGTGCCAGCAGCGAACAAGCTCGTCCAGGCCCCACGGAGACCCAGTACTTC. Residues: CASSEQARPGPTETQYF.

The CDR3 loop reads CASSHGLATGELFF. The CDR3 DNA is TGCGCCAGCAGCCACGGACTAGCGACCGGGGAGCTGTTTTTT. The rearrangement links TRBV4-1 to TRBJ2-2; 9 bases match TRBD2. The CDR3 covers 14 residues. Germline lookup yields CDR1 MGHRA and CDR2 YSYEKL. The J segment lost 5 bases and the V segment lost 3 bases, leaving 1 base of the junction unmatched.

The rearrangement links TRBV7-9 to TRBJ1-1; D is possibly TRBD1 (6 bases). The CDR3 sequence is 15 residues long. Germline V lookup: CDR1 SEHNR, CDR2 FQNEAQ (reference sequence). Deletions cut 5 bases from V and 0 bases from J, with 13 bases between. The CDR3 here is CASSQRQVLNTEAFF. In DNA, the CDR3 is TGTGCCAGCAGCCAGCGACAGGTTTTGAACACTGAAGCTTTCTTT.